This entry describes one TCR beta chain. Its antigen is unknown. The sample is drawn from a study of shared clonotypes between healthy human individuals. Overall study results and limits: Rarefaction revealed incomplete sorted-subset sequencing despite large depth. Sampling used blood alone; tissue repertoires probably differ.

The CDR3 consists of 15 residues. V lost 4 bases to trimming and J lost 2 bases, with 14 bases between them. Germline CDR1 reads SGHDN; CDR2 reads FVKESK. Selected positively for CCR7 and CD45RO-negative, naive CD8 cells excluded terminally differentiated effector memory CD45RA+ cells. Data came from immunoSEQ multiplex PCR; TCRdb stores just in-frame clones and leaves some out. Here the sample spans fewer than 1 million clones, about 96% being singletons. The rearrangement joins TRBV14 to TRBJ2-5, with D possibly matching TRBD1 (5 bases). Source material: naive CD8+ T cells sorted from blood. The sequence derives from a man aged 30-40 years in good health. CDR3 amino acids: CASSLYTGRQETQYF. CDR3 sequence (DNA): TGTGCCAGCAGCCTCTACACAGGTCGGCAAGAGACCCAGTACTTC.